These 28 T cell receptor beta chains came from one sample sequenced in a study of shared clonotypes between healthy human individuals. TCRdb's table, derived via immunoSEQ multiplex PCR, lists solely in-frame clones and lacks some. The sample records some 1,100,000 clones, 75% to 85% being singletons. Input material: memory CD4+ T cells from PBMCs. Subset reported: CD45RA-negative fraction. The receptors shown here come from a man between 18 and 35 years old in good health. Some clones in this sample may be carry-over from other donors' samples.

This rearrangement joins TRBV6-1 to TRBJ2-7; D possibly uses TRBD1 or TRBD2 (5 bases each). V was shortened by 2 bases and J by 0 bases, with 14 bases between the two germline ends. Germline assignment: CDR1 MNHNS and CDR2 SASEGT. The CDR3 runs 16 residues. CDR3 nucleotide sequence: TGTGCCAGCAGTGAAAACCACGGGGCCGGCTCCTACGAGCAGTACTTC. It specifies CASSENHGAGSYEQYF.

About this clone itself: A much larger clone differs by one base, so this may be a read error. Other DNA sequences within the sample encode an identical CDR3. In nucleotides, the CDR3 is TGTGCCAGCAGTTACTCCGGCTATGGCTACACCTTC. Amino acid sequence: CASSYSGYGYTF. This rearrangement joins TRBV6-6 to TRBJ1-2, with unresolved D. The CDR3 spans 12 residues. V lost 0 bases to trimming and J lost 4 bases, with 3 bases between them. CDR1 is MNHNY and CDR2 is SVGAGI in the germline V gene (reference sequence).

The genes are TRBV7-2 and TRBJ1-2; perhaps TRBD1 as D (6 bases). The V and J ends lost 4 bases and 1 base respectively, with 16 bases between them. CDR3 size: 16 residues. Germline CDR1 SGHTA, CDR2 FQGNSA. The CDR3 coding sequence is TGTGCCAGCAGCTCCGGGGGCACAACCCTTAACTATGGCTACACCTTC. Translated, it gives CASSSGGTTLNYGYTF.

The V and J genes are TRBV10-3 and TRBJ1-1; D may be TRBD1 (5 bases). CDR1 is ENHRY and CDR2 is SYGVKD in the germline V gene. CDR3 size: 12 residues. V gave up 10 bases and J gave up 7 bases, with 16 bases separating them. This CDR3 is CATRSSGDEAFF. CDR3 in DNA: TGTGCCACCCGGTCGTCGGGGGATGAAGCTTTCTTT.

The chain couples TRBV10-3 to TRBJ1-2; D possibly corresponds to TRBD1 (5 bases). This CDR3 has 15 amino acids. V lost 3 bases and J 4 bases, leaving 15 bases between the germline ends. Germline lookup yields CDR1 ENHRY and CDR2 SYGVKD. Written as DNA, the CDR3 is TGTGCCATCAGTGAAGTCGATAGGGGTAGCTATGGCTACACCTTC. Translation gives CAISEVDRGSYGYTF.

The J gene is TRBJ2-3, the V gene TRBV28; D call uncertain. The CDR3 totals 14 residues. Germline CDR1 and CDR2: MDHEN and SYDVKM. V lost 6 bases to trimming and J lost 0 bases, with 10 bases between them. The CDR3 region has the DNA TGTGCCAGCAGGATAAGAACTAGCACAGATACGCAGTATTTT. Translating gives CASRIRTSTDTQYF.

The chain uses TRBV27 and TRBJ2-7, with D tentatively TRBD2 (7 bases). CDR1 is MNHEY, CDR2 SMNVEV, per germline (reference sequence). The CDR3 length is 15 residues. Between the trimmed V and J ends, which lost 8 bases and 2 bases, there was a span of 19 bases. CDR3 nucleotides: TGTGCCAGCCATCCGACCCCGGGGGGCACCTACGAGCAGTACTTC. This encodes CASHPTPGGTYEQYF.

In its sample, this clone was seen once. The CDR3 protein is CASSLEGDTQYF. The CDR3 coding sequence is TGCGCCAGCAGCCTCGAGGGAGATACGCAGTATTTT. The chain employs TRBV4-3 and TRBJ2-3; a weak D match, TRBD2 (5 bases). Germline CDR1 LGHNA, CDR2 YSLEER. The CDR3 has 12 residues. V was shortened by 4 bases and J by 5 bases, with 7 bases between the two germline ends.

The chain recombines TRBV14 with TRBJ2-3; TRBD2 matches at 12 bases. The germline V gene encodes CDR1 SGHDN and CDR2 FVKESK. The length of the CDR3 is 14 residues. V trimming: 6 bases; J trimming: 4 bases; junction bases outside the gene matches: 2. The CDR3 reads CASRRLAGADTQYF. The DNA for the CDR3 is TGTGCCAGCAGACGACTAGCGGGAGCAGATACGCAGTATTTT.

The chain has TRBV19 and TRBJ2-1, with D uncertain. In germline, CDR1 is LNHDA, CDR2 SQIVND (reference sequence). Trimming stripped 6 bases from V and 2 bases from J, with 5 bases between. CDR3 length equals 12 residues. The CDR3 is CASSIPYNEQFF. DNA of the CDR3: TGTGCCAGTAGCATCCCCTACAATGAGCAGTTCTTC. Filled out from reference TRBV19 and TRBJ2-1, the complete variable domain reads DGGITQSPKYLFRKEGQNVTLSCEQNLNHDAMYWYRQDPGQGLRLIYYSQIVNDFQKGDIAEGYSVSREKKESFPLTVTSAQKNPTAFYLCASSIPYNEQFFGPGTRLTVL.

The CDR3 coding sequence is TGCAGCACGACAATACTGGGCGGCTACACCTTC. This encodes CSTTILGGYTF. The V call is TRBV29-1, the J call TRBJ1-2; D gene ambiguous. Germline CDR1 SQVTM, CDR2 ANQGSEA. The V end was cut by 8 bases, the J end by 8 bases, with 15 bases between. The CDR3 is 11 residues long.

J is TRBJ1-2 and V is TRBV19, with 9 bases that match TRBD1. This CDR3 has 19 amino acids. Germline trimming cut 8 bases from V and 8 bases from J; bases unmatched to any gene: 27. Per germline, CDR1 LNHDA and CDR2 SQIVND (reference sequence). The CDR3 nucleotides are TGTGCCAGTGCGCGGGTTTTTCTTGGGGACAGGGACACGATCGGAGGCTACACCTTC. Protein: CASARVFLGDRDTIGGYTF.

The CDR3: CASSWGSTGLSNQPQHF. In DNA, the CDR3 is TGTGCCAGCAGCTGGGGATCTACAGGGCTTTCGAATCAGCCCCAGCATTTT. This chain joins TRBV7-9 and TRBJ1-5, with TRBD1 as a possible D gene (6 bases). Germline lookup yields CDR1 SEHNR and CDR2 FQNEAQ (reference sequence). V lost 4 bases, J lost 4 bases, and 20 bases lay in between. The CDR3 loop spans 17 amino acids.

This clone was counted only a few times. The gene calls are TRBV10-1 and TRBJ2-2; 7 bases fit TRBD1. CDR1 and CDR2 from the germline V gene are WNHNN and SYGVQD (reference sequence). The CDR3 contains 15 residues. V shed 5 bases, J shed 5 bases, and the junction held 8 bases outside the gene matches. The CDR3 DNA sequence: TGCGCCAGCAGTCCAGGGGGAGTTTTGACCGGGGAGCTGTTTTTT. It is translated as CASSPGGVLTGELFF.

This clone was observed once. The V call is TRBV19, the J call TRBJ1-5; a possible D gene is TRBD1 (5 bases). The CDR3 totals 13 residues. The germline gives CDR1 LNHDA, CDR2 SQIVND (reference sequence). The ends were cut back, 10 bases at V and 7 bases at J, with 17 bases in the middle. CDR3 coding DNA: TGTGCCATTAAGGGGACCGCGGGCCAGCCCCAGCATTTT. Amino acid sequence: CAIKGTAGQPQHF.

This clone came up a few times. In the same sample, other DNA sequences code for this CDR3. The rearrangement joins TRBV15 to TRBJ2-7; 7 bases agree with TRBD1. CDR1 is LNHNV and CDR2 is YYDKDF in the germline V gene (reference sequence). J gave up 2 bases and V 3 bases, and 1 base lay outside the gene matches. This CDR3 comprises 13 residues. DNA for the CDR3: TGTGCCACCAGCAGCCAGGGGGCCTACGAGCAGTACTTC. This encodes CATSSQGAYEQYF.

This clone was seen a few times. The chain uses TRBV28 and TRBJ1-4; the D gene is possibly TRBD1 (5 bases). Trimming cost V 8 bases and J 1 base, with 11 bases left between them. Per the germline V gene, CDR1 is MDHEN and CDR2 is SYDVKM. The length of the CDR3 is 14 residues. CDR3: CASLPTGTNEKLFF. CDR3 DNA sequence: TGTGCCAGCCTACCCACAGGAACTAATGAAAAACTGTTTTTT.

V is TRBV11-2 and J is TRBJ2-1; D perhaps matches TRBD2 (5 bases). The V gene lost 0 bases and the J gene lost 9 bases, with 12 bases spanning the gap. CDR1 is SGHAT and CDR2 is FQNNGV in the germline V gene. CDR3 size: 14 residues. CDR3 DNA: TGTGCCAGCAGCTTAGATGAGGGAGTGAGTGAGCAGTTCTTC. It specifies CASSLDEGVSEQFF. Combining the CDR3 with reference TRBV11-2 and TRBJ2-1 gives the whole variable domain EAGVAQSPRYKIIEKRQSVAFWCNPISGHATLYWYQQILGQGPKLLIQFQNNGVVDDSQLPKDRFSAERLKGVDSTLKIQPAKLEDSAVYLCASSLDEGVSEQFFGPGTRLTVL.

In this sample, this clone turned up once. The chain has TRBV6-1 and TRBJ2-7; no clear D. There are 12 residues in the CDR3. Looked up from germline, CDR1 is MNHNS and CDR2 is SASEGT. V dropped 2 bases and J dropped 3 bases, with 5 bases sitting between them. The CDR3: CASSEHSYEQYF. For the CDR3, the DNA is TGTGCCAGCAGTGAACACAGCTACGAGCAGTACTTC.

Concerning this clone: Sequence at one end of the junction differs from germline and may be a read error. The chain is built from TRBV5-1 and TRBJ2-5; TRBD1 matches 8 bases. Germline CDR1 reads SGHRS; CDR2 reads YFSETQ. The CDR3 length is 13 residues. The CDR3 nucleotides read TGCGCCAGCAGCTTGGTTTTTGGGGACAGGCGGGACTTC. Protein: CASSLVFGDRRDF.

The CDR3 sequence: CASSNFRGSLIPYEQYF. The CDR3, as DNA: TGTGCCAGCAGTAATTTCAGGGGGTCTTTAATCCCCTACGAGCAGTACTTC. The gene calls are TRBV27 and TRBJ2-7; 7 bases match TRBD1. The V segment lost 5 bases and the J segment 2 bases; nucleotides outside the gene matches: 15. CDR3 length: 17 residues. The germline V gene encodes CDR1 MNHEY and CDR2 SMNVEV (reference sequence).

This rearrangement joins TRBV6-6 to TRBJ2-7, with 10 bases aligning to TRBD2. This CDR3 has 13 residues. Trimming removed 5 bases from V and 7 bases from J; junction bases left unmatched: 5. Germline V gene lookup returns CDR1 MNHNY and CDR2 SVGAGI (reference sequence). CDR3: CASSTSGTGEQYF. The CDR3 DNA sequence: TGTGCCAGCAGTACTAGCGGGACGGGGGAGCAGTACTTC.

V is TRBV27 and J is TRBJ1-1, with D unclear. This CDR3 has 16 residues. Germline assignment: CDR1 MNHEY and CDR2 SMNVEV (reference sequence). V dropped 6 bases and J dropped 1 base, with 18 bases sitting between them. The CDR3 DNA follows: TGTGCCAGCAGCCCTCGCACCCGACGGTCGAACACTGAAGCTTTCTTT. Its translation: CASSPRTRRSNTEAFF.

The CDR3 loop is CASSSRDTSYEQYF. CDR3 nucleotide sequence: TGTGCCAGCAGTTCCCGGGACACCTCCTACGAGCAGTACTTC. The V and J genes are TRBV27 and TRBJ2-7; a weak D match, TRBD1 (6 bases). V gave up 4 bases and J gave up 0 bases, with 10 bases separating them. The germline V gene encodes CDR1 MNHEY and CDR2 SMNVEV (reference sequence). This CDR3 is 14 amino acids long.

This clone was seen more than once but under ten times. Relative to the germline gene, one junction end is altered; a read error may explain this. The CDR3 protein is CASSMQEARRVF. In nucleotides, the CDR3 is TGTGCCAGTAGTATGCAGGAAGCTCGGAGGGTCTTC. The chain combines TRBV19 with TRBJ2-1; maybe TRBD2 (6 bases). This CDR3 region has 12 residues. The germline V gene encodes CDR1 LNHDA and CDR2 SQIVND (reference sequence).

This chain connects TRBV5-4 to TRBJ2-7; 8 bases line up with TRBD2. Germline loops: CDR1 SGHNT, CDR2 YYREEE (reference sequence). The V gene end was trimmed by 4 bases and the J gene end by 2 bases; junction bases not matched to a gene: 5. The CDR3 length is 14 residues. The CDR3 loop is CASSPGAGAYEQYF. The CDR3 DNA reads TGTGCCAGCAGCCCCGGAGCGGGAGCCTACGAGCAGTACTTC.

CDR3 DNA sequence: TGCAGCGTTGCCGGGACTAATGAAAAACTGTTTTTT. Translated, it gives CSVAGTNEKLFF. The V gene is TRBV29-1, the J gene TRBJ1-4, with no clear D. This CDR3 comprises 12 residues. V gave up 4 bases and J gave up 2 bases, with 5 bases separating them. Per germline, CDR1 SQVTM and CDR2 ANQGSEA. Full variable domain (rest looked up from reference TRBV29-1 and TRBJ1-4): SAVISQKPSRDICQRGTSLTIQCQVDSQVTMMFWYRQQPGQSLTLIATANQGSEATYESGFVIDKFPISRPNLTFSTLTVSNMSPEDSSIYLCSVAGTNEKLFFGSGTQLSVL.

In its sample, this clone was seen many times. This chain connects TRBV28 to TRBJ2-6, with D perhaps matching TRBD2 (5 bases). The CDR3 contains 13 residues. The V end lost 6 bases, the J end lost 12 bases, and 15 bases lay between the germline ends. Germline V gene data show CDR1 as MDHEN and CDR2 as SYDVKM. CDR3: CASRLSRGIVLTF. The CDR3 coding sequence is TGTGCCAGCAGGCTGTCCCGGGGAATCGTCCTGACTTTC.